Listed here are 21 T cell receptor beta chains from one sample, sequenced in a study of blood T cell repertoires in COVID-19. Clones were sequenced by immunoSEQ multiplex PCR, and TCRdb holds only the in-frame ones, with some missing. The table lists around 240,000 clones, 80% to 90% of them singletons. The sample taken for sequencing was PBMCs or T cells enriched from blood (not recorded which). The origin of the receptors is a woman between 45 and 60 years old who had recovered from COVID-19.

The V gene is TRBV27, the J gene TRBJ2-7; D is uncertain. The CDR3 totals 14 residues. Trimming removed 1 base at V and 0 bases at J, with 7 bases between. Germline CDR1 MNHEY, CDR2 SMNVEV (reference sequence). The CDR3 coding sequence is TGTGCCAGCAGTTTATGGCCAGGCTCCTACGAGCAGTACTTC. Protein product: CASSLWPGSYEQYF.

The V gene is TRBV28, the J gene TRBJ1-2; maybe TRBD1 (5 bases). Trimming took 7 bases from V and 4 from J, leaving 19 bases between them. The germline V gene encodes CDR1 MDHEN and CDR2 SYDVKM. The CDR3 loop spans 15 amino acids. The CDR3 reads CASTSGNGGVYGYTF. The CDR3 region has the DNA TGTGCCAGCACCTCGGGAAACGGGGGGGTCTATGGCTACACCTTC.

The chain links TRBV5-6 to TRBJ1-3, with D possibly being TRBD1 (6 bases). The CDR3 loop spans 14 amino acids. The germline CDR1 and CDR2 sequences are SGHDT and YYEEEE. Trimming took 5 bases from V and 2 from J, leaving 11 bases between them. In DNA, the CDR3 is TGTGCCAGCAGATTTACAGGGACTGGAAACACCATATATTTT. It specifies CASRFTGTGNTIYF.

The chain employs TRBV24-1 and TRBJ2-1; 7 bases match TRBD2. This CDR3 has 15 residues. CDR1 and CDR2 from the germline V gene are KGHDR and SFDVKD. The trim removed 5 bases at V and 0 bases at J, leaving 3 bases unmatched. DNA of the CDR3: TGTGCCACCAGTGGCGGGGGACTCTCCTACAATGAGCAGTTCTTC. Its protein product is CATSGGGLSYNEQFF.

This sequence joins TRBV5-6 and TRBJ2-7; 8 bases are a match to TRBD2. The CDR3 runs to 11 residues. Germline CDR1 is SGHDT and CDR2 is YYEEEE. J was trimmed by 6 bases and V by 6 bases; bases with no gene match: 2. The CDR3 nucleotides are TGTGCCAGCATCGGGGGGGTCGAGCAGTACTTC. This sequence encodes CASIGGVEQYF.

This clone was seen repeatedly, ten times or more. The V call is TRBV4-2, the J call TRBJ2-7, with 7 bases aligning to TRBD2. This CDR3 contains 15 residues. V gave up 0 bases and J gave up 7 bases; unmatched junction bases: 9. Germline-derived CDR1 and CDR2 are LGHNA and YNFKEQ. Written as DNA, the CDR3 is TGTGCCAGCAGCCAAGATGAGGGAGGGCCGGCGGAGCAGTACTTC. Residues: CASSQDEGGPAEQYF.

This clone was seen a handful of times. V gene TRBV14 combines with J gene TRBJ2-1; D is perhaps TRBD2 (5 bases). CDR1 is SGHDN, CDR2 FVKESK, per germline. The CDR3 length is 17 residues. Between the trimmed V and J ends, which lost 4 bases and 0 bases, there was a span of 16 bases. CDR3 sequence: CASSRLREFSSYNEQFF. The CDR3 region has the DNA TGTGCCAGCAGCCGGCTGAGGGAGTTTAGCTCCTACAATGAGCAGTTCTTC.

The chain links TRBV12-3 or TRBV12-4 to TRBJ1-1; weak D call: TRBD1 (6 bases). Trimming took off 5 bases at V and 3 bases at J, with 10 bases between the two ends. The CDR3 covers 13 residues. CDR3 in DNA: TGTGCCAGCAGTCGAACAGGGTACACTGAAGCTTTCTTT. Translating it yields CASSRTGYTEAFF.

The V gene is TRBV5-4, the J gene TRBJ2-7; 13 bases align to TRBD2. The V and J ends lost 4 bases and 2 bases, in that order; junction bases with no gene match: 3. The CDR3 contains 15 residues. Germline assignment: CDR1 SGHNT and CDR2 YYREEE (reference sequence). DNA of the CDR3: TGTGCCAGCAGCAGGGGGACTAGCGGGACCTACGAGCAGTACTTC. Its protein product is CASSRGTSGTYEQYF.

The chain uses TRBV28 and TRBJ2-1; 9 nucleotides match TRBD1. The CDR3 contains 18 residues. The V gene's germline CDR1 is MDHEN and CDR2 SYDVKM. V lost 3 bases and J lost 4; bases outside the gene matches: 13. As DNA, the CDR3 is TGTGCCAGCAGTTTGGTGACAGGGGGAGCAGGCCTTTACAATGAGCAGTTCTTC. Translating it yields CASSLVTGGAGLYNEQFF.

CDR3 coding DNA: TGCAGTGCTAGAGTAGCAGATACGCAGTATTTT. This translates into CSARVADTQYF. The V and J genes are TRBV20-1 and TRBJ2-3; D remains unclear. This CDR3 is 11 amino acids long. The V gene lost 1 base and the J gene lost 4 bases, with 3 bases spanning the gap. In germline, CDR1 is DFQATT, CDR2 SNEGSKA (reference sequence).

This clone appeared once. The V and J genes are TRBV5-8 and TRBJ2-2; 10 bases fit TRBD1. The V gene's germline CDR1 is SGHTS and CDR2 YDEGEE. Trimming cost V 4 bases and J 6 bases; bases outside gene matches: 6. This CDR3 contains 15 residues. The CDR3 here is CASSRRTGGPGELFF. The CDR3 DNA is TGTGCCAGCAGCCGTCGGACAGGGGGTCCCGGGGAGCTGTTTTTT.

This chain uses TRBV11-2 with TRBJ1-1; no clear D. Trimming shortened V by 4 bases and J by 4 bases, and 25 bases separated the two germline ends. Looked up from germline, CDR1 is SGHAT and CDR2 is FQNNGV. The CDR3 extends over 18 amino acids. The CDR3 nucleotides are TGTGCCAGCAGCTACCCCCAGCGGGAACCCTTCCTACCCACTGAAGCTTTCTTT. Its protein is CASSYPQREPFLPTEAFF.

This clone was counted a single time. CDR3 amino acids: CASSLSGRYYEQYF. Here the CDR3 DNA reads TGTGCCAGCAGCCTTAGCGGGAGGTACTACGAGCAGTACTTC. V gene TRBV27 combines with J gene TRBJ2-7; 10 positions agree with TRBD2. Trimming cost V 6 bases and J 3 bases; bases outside gene matches: 5. The CDR3 runs 14 residues. The germline CDR1 and CDR2 sequences are MNHEY and SMNVEV (reference sequence).

This clone was detected a few times. The gene calls are TRBV28 and TRBJ2-2, with D possibly TRBD2 on 6 matching bases. This CDR3 contains 14 residues. Germline V gene sequence: CDR1 MDHEN, CDR2 SYDVKM. The V gene lost 2 bases and the J gene lost 4 bases, with 8 bases spanning the gap. In DNA, the CDR3 is TGTGCCAGCAGTTTACTCGGGAGCACCGGGGAGCTGTTTTTT. As protein: CASSLLGSTGELFF.

The chain carries TRBV5-1 and TRBJ1-1, with unresolved D. Germline CDR1 reads SGHRS; CDR2 reads YFSETQ. This CDR3 has 14 amino acids. V was clipped by 7 bases and J by 0 bases, with 13 bases between them. The CDR3 region is CASVEGRLNTEAFF. In DNA form, the CDR3 reads TGCGCCAGCGTCGAGGGCAGATTGAACACTGAAGCTTTCTTT.

For the CDR3, the DNA is TGTGCCACCACTAGCGGGAGGGCCCTCGGGGCAGATACGCAGTATTTT. This sequence encodes CATTSGRALGADTQYF. This sequence joins TRBV2 and TRBJ2-3, with 13 bases aligning to TRBD2. V was pared by 10 bases and J by 4 bases, with 11 bases of the junction left unmatched. Germline-derived CDR1 and CDR2 are SNHLY and FYNNEI. This CDR3 spans 16 amino acids.

The J gene is TRBJ2-3, the V gene TRBV15, with D possibly TRBD2 on 5 matching bases. Trimming shortened V by 5 bases and J by 2 bases, and 14 bases separated the two germline ends. The CDR3 length is 15 residues. Per the germline V gene, CDR1 is LNHNV and CDR2 is YYDKDF (reference sequence). As DNA, the CDR3 is TGTGCCACCAGCGAGAGACTAACTCTCACAGATACGCAGTATTTT. Amino acid sequence: CATSERLTLTDTQYF.

The rearrangement links TRBV4-1 to TRBJ2-1, with 10 positions matching TRBD2. Unmatched junction bases numbered 12, after V lost 2 bases and J lost 8 bases. Germline-derived CDR1 and CDR2 are MGHRA and YSYEKL. This CDR3 is built from 17 residues. This CDR3 reads CASSQTQTSGAQDEQFF. For the CDR3, the DNA is TGCGCCAGCAGCCAAACCCAAACTAGCGGGGCCCAGGATGAGCAGTTCTTC.

This chain uses TRBV7-9 with TRBJ2-1; 11 bases match TRBD2. The V gene's germline CDR1 is SEHNR and CDR2 FQNEAQ (reference sequence). V gave up 5 bases and J gave up 4 bases; unmatched junction bases: 7. The length of the CDR3 is 16 residues. For the CDR3, the DNA is TGTGCCAGCAGCCTTCGGACTAGCGGGCGATACAATGAGCAGTTCTTC. Translation: CASSLRTSGRYNEQFF.

The rearrangement links TRBV11-2 to TRBJ2-1, with TRBD1 matching 8 bases. Trimming took 5 bases from V and 6 from J; bases not matched to a gene: 6. CDR3 length equals 14 residues. From germline, CDR1 is SGHAT and CDR2 FQNNGV. The CDR3 reads CASSLGQGGNEQFF. The CDR3 coding sequence is TGTGCCAGCAGCCTCGGACAGGGCGGCAATGAGCAGTTCTTC.